Listed below are T cell receptor beta chains from one sample, sequenced in a study of shared clonotypes between healthy human individuals. Sequencing was performed with immunoSEQ multiplex PCR; in TCRdb, only in-frame clones are kept and a portion is missing. The table has about 2.5 million clones, around 92% seen once. Sequencing used naive CD4+ T cells from PBMCs. Receptors originate from a man younger than 30 in good health. Some clones in this sample may be carry-over from other donors' samples. The CDR3 runs from the conserved cysteine through the conserved F or W. Fields, in order: D gene, V gene, J gene, clone size, CDR3 DNA, CDR3 protein. D genes are given only for firm matches. Size values are once, few and many counts, or a class for expanded clones, and some rows have none.

d_gene: TRBD1; v_gene: TRBV5-1; j_gene: TRBJ2-7; abundance: -; CDR3nt: TGCGCCAGCAGCCCCCGGACAGGGCCTCCCGGGGACGAGCAGTACTTC; CDR3aa: CASSPRTGPPGDEQYF
d_gene: -; v_gene: TRBV25-1; j_gene: TRBJ2-2; abundance: -; CDR3nt: TGTGCCAGCAGTCAAACGGGGGCCGGGGAGCTGTTTTTT; CDR3aa: CASSQTGAGELFF
d_gene: -; v_gene: TRBV6-1; j_gene: TRBJ1-3; abundance: few; CDR3nt: TGTGCCAGCAGTGAAGTGACCACCTCTGGAAACACCATATATTTT; CDR3aa: CASSEVTTSGNTIYF
d_gene: TRBD1; v_gene: TRBV6-5; j_gene: TRBJ1-1; abundance: -; CDR3nt: TGTGCCAGCCGGACAGGGATGAACACTGAAGCTTTCTTT; CDR3aa: CASRTGMNTEAFF
d_gene: TRBD2; v_gene: TRBV7-2; j_gene: TRBJ2-7; abundance: -; CDR3nt: TGTGCCAGCAGCTCGACTAGCGGGACCTACGAGCAGTACTTC; CDR3aa: CASSSTSGTYEQYF
d_gene: TRBD2; v_gene: TRBV7-8; j_gene: TRBJ2-1; abundance: -; CDR3nt: TGTGCCAGCAGCCCTGGGGGGACTAGCGGGAGACGTGAGCAGTTCTTC; CDR3aa: CASSPGGTSGRREQFF
d_gene: -; v_gene: TRBV7-2; j_gene: TRBJ2-7; abundance: -; CDR3nt: TGTGCCAGCAGCCCTGACAGGCGGACCTACGAGCAGTACTTC; CDR3aa: CASSPDRRTYEQYF
d_gene: -; v_gene: TRBV21-1; j_gene: TRBJ1-4; abundance: -; CDR3nt: TGTGCCAGCAGCTTAGAAGGGGAAAAACTGTTTTTT; CDR3aa: CASSLEGEKLFF
d_gene: -; v_gene: TRBV5-8; j_gene: TRBJ1-3; abundance: -; CDR3nt: TGTGCCAGCAGCTTAGGGGACGACTCTGGAAACACCATATATTTT; CDR3aa: CASSLGDDSGNTIYF
d_gene: -; v_gene: TRBV5-1; j_gene: TRBJ1-1; abundance: -; CDR3nt: TGCGCCAGCAGCTTGGCCGGTAGGGCTGCTGAAGCTTTCTTT; CDR3aa: CASSLAGRAAEAFF
d_gene: TRBD2; v_gene: TRBV28; j_gene: TRBJ2-4; abundance: -; CDR3nt: TGTGCCAGCAGAACTAGCGGGCTAGCCAAAAACATTCAGTACTTC; CDR3aa: CASRTSGLAKNIQYF
d_gene: TRBD1; v_gene: TRBV4-3; j_gene: TRBJ1-4; abundance: -; CDR3nt: TGCGCCAGCAGCCTAGGACAGGCTAATGAAAAACTGTTTTTT; CDR3aa: CASSLGQANEKLFF
d_gene: TRBD2; v_gene: TRBV7-8; j_gene: TRBJ2-1; abundance: once; CDR3nt: TGTGCCAGCAGCTACATACTAGCGGGTCCGACCAATGAGCAGTTCTTC; CDR3aa: CASSYILAGPTNEQFF
d_gene: -; v_gene: TRBV11-2; j_gene: TRBJ2-2; abundance: -; CDR3nt: TGTGCCAGCAGCCTTGCTACAGGGACGTTTACCGGGGAGCTGTTTTTT; CDR3aa: CASSLATGTFTGELFF
d_gene: -; v_gene: TRBV12-5; j_gene: TRBJ2-1; abundance: -; CDR3nt: TGTGCTAGTGGTTTAGGGCTTCTGAATGAGCAGTTCTTC; CDR3aa: CASGLGLLNEQFF
d_gene: -; v_gene: TRBV5-4; j_gene: TRBJ2-1; abundance: -; CDR3nt: TGTGCCAGCAGCCCGGGGACACACGGTGGCAATGAGCAGTTCTTC; CDR3aa: CASSPGTHGGNEQFF
d_gene: TRBD2; v_gene: TRBV25-1; j_gene: TRBJ2-3; abundance: -; CDR3nt: TGTGCCAGCAGTGCTTACGCACTGACTAGCGGGGATACAGATACGCAGTATTTT; CDR3aa: CASSAYALTSGDTDTQYF
d_gene: TRBD1; v_gene: TRBV12-5; j_gene: TRBJ2-1; abundance: -; CDR3nt: TGTGCTAGTGGTTTGGTAAACCCGGGAAGGGGGCCTATAAGGGAAGACAATGAGCAGTTCTTC; CDR3aa: CASGLVNPGRGPIREDNEQFF
d_gene: -; v_gene: TRBV6-6; j_gene: TRBJ1-1; abundance: once; CDR3nt: TGTGCCAGCAGTCAACTACAGGGCGATCGAGCTTTCTTT; CDR3aa: CASSQLQGDRAFF
d_gene: TRBD2; v_gene: TRBV4-2; j_gene: TRBJ2-3; abundance: -; CDR3nt: TGTGCCAGCAGCCCCCCCCGACTAGCGGGAGCGGATACGCAGTATTTT; CDR3aa: CASSPPRLAGADTQYF
d_gene: -; v_gene: TRBV30; j_gene: TRBJ2-5; abundance: -; CDR3nt: TGTGCCTGGACTCTAGGGGCGCGGGAGACCCAGTACTTC; CDR3aa: CAWTLGARETQYF
d_gene: -; v_gene: TRBV29-1; j_gene: TRBJ1-2; abundance: -; CDR3nt: TGCAGCGTATCGGGACGGAACTATGGCTACACCTTC; CDR3aa: CSVSGRNYGYTF
d_gene: -; v_gene: TRBV11-2; j_gene: TRBJ1-2; abundance: few; CDR3nt: TGTGCCAGCAGCTTAGTGGGGTGGGCAAGGAAAGGCTACACCTTC; CDR3aa: CASSLVGWARKGYTF
d_gene: TRBD2; v_gene: TRBV28; j_gene: TRBJ2-1; abundance: -; CDR3nt: TGTGCCACCAAAGCGGGACTCGCTTACAATGAGCAGTTCTTC; CDR3aa: CATKAGLAYNEQFF
d_gene: TRBD2; v_gene: TRBV5-4; j_gene: TRBJ2-1; abundance: -; CDR3nt: TGTGCCAGCACCCTAGCAGCGGGAGGGCCCCATGAGCAGTTCTTC; CDR3aa: CASTLAAGGPHEQFF